These T cell receptor beta chains were read from a single sample in a study of CD8+ T cells in alopecia areata. TCRdb's table, derived via immunoSEQ multiplex PCR, lists solely in-frame clones and lacks some. The sample shows 150,000 or so clones, roughly 44% of them seen only once. Sequenced input: CD4+ T cells sorted from blood. These TCRs come from a human donor with alopecia areata. Each CDR3 is given with its conserved first and last residue. A D gene is named only where the DNA matches it firmly. Rows give clone size only sometimes, using once, few, many, or a class for an expanded clone.

-,-,TRBJ2-6,TRBV6-5,CASGWSGGANVLTF,TGTGCCAGCGGTTGGAGTGGTGGGGCCAACGTCCTGACTTTC
few,-,TRBJ2-3,TRBV29-1,CSVEPSPGTDTQYF,TGCAGCGTTGAACCCAGCCCGGGCACAGATACGCAGTATTTT
-,-,TRBJ2-1,TRBV15,CATSSVSGSSYNEQFF,TGTGCCACCAGCAGTGTTAGCGGCAGCTCCTACAATGAGCAGTTCTTC
few,-,TRBJ1-1,TRBV5-1,CASSFVVGDTEAFF,TGCGCCAGCAGCTTTGTGGTGGGGGACACTGAAGCTTTCTTT
-,-,TRBJ2-3,TRBV11-2,CASSLDLGPLTDTQYF,TGTGCCAGCAGCTTAGATCTTGGACCCCTCACAGATACGCAGTATTTT
few,-,TRBJ2-5,TRBV29-1,CSALSGGEETQYF,TGCAGCGCTCTGAGTGGGGGAGAAGAGACCCAGTACTTC
few,-,TRBJ2-1,TRBV29-1,CSETGSSYNEQFF,TGCAGCGAAACAGGGAGCTCCTACAATGAGCAGTTCTTC
-,TRBD2,TRBJ2-7,TRBV5-1,CASSLGLATYEQYF,TGCGCCAGCAGCTTGGGACTAGCGACGTACGAGCAGTACTTC
-,TRBD2,TRBJ2-3,TRBV14,CASSRSLRGAGVSYTQYF,TGTGCCAGCAGCCGAAGCCTCAGGGGAGCGGGAGTAAGTTATACGCAGTATTTT
-,-,TRBJ2-3,TRBV11-1,CASSYAADSTDTQYF,TGTGCCAGCAGCTACGCCGCGGACAGCACAGATACGCAGTATTTT
-,TRBD2,TRBJ2-1,TRBV7-8,CASSFLAGGGQLHEQFF,TGTGCCAGCAGCTTTTTAGCGGGAGGCGGCCAGTTACATGAGCAGTTCTTC
-,-,TRBJ1-2,TRBV28,CASSFNLLMDGYTF,TGTGCCAGCAGTTTCAACCTGCTGATGGATGGCTACACCTTC
-,-,TRBJ2-3,TRBV27,CASSFSGSERLTDTQYF,TGTGCCAGCAGTTTCTCGGGATCAGAACGGTTAACAGATACGCAGTATTTT
-,-,TRBJ1-2,TRBV30,CAWREYRDGGYTF,TGTGCCTGGAGAGAATACAGGGACGGCGGCTACACCTTC
-,TRBD1,TRBJ1-4,TRBV29-1,CSVRQGNEKLFF,TGCAGCGTACGACAGGGGAATGAAAAACTGTTTTTT
-,TRBD1,TRBJ1-1,TRBV29-1,CSVGGQARF,TGCAGCGTGGGGGGACAGGCGCGCTTT
-,-,TRBJ2-1,TRBV5-1,CASSFLLQQGLEQFF,TGCGCCAGCAGCTTCCTACTGCAACAGGGCCTTGAGCAGTTCTTC
few,-,TRBJ2-2,TRBV5-1,CASSTNHGELFF,TGCGCCAGCAGCACTAATCACGGGGAGCTGTTTTTT
few,TRBD2,TRBJ2-1,TRBV9,CASSPPHPGLAGRRFF,TGTGCCAGCAGCCCACCGCACCCGGGACTAGCAGGACGGCGGTTCTTC
-,TRBD1,TRBJ2-3,TRBV29-1,CSVDRGSDTQYF,TGCAGCGTGGACAGGGGAAGTGATACGCAGTATTTT
-,TRBD2,TRBJ2-1,TRBV7-2,CASSAGTSGNNEQFF,TGTGCCAGCAGCGCCGGGACTAGCGGGAATAATGAGCAGTTCTTC
few,-,TRBJ1-1,TRBV6-1,CASIDGGENTEAFF,TGTGCCAGCATCGACGGCGGAGAGAACACTGAAGCTTTCTTT
-,-,TRBJ2-7,TRBV27,CASSLIGGPTYEQYF,TGTGCCAGCAGTTTAATAGGGGGGCCCACCTACGAGCAGTACTTC
-,TRBD2,TRBJ2-7,TRBV7-3,CASSLAGGPVRNEQYF,TGTGCCAGCAGCTTGGCGGGAGGGCCCGTGAGAAACGAGCAGTACTTC
few,-,TRBJ1-1,TRBV29-1,CSVDRAGVITEAFF,TGCAGCGTTGATCGTGCAGGTGTAATCACTGAAGCTTTCTTT
-,TRBD1,TRBJ2-6,TRBV5-4,CASSLAGTGYLSGANVLTF,TGTGCCAGCAGCTTGGCCGGGACAGGATACCTCTCTGGGGCCAACGTCCTGACTTTC
-,TRBD1,TRBJ1-1,TRBV29-1,CSGTQGARTEAFF,TGCAGCGGCACACAGGGGGCGCGGACTGAAGCTTTCTTT
-,-,TRBJ1-2,TRBV29-1,CSVGGPGGGDGYTF,TGCAGCGTTGGAGGTCCGGGGGGCGGTGATGGCTACACCTTC
-,-,TRBJ1-1,TRBV11-2,CASSPGGNTEAFF,TGTGCCAGCAGCCCTGGGGGGAACACTGAAGCTTTCTTT
-,TRBD2,TRBJ2-7,TRBV29-1,CSARGGMYEQYF,TGCAGCGCCCGGGGGGGTATGTACGAGCAGTACTTC
few,-,TRBJ1-1,TRBV29-1,CSVPTTGTEAFF,TGCAGCGTTCCTACGACAGGCACTGAAGCTTTCTTT
few,-,TRBJ2-2,TRBV5-1,CASSLSQSGPRELFF,TGCGCCAGCAGCTTGTCTCAGAGCGGGCCAAGGGAGCTGTTTTTT
-,-,TRBJ1-5,TRBV29-1,CSVGGGEYSNQPQHF,TGCAGCGTTGGGGGGGGCGAATATAGCAATCAGCCCCAGCATTTT
-,-,TRBJ2-3,TRBV30,CAWSGKDTQYF,TGTGCCTGGAGCGGGAAAGATACGCAGTATTTT
-,-,TRBJ2-1,TRBV9,CASSDPRGANEQFF,TGTGCCAGCAGCGATCCTCGGGGCGCAAATGAGCAGTTCTTC
-,-,TRBJ1-5,TRBV19,CASTIGTGRGNQPQHF,TGTGCCAGTACCATTGGTACGGGACGGGGCAATCAGCCCCAGCATTTT
-,-,TRBJ2-5,TRBV7-3,CASSLPGVEETQYF,TGTGCCAGCAGCCTACCAGGGGTCGAAGAGACCCAGTACTTC
few,-,TRBJ1-2,TRBV2,CASSEGIGYGYTF,TGTGCCAGCAGTGAAGGAATAGGGTATGGCTACACCTTC
few,TRBD1,TRBJ1-2,TRBV12-5,CASAADLGQSRNYGYTF,TGTGCTAGTGCCGCCGACCTGGGACAGAGCCGTAACTATGGCTACACCTTC
-,-,TRBJ1-3,TRBV7-9,CASSFGGNTIYF,TGTGCCAGCAGCTTCGGGGGAAACACCATATATTTT
few,-,TRBJ1-1,TRBV14,CASSQREDLEAFF,TGTGCCAGCAGCCAACGGGAGGACCTCGAAGCTTTCTTT
-,-,TRBJ2-5,TRBV2,CASSEEGGWTQYF,TGTGCCAGCAGTGAGGAGGGAGGCTGGACCCAGTACTTC
few,-,TRBJ2-1,TRBV19,CASSIAARSFNEQFF,TGTGCCAGTAGTATTGCAGCCCGGAGCTTCAATGAGCAGTTCTTC
few,-,TRBJ2-1,TRBV29-1,CSVEGYNSYNEQFF,TGCAGCGTTGAAGGCTACAACTCCTACAATGAGCAGTTCTTC
few,-,TRBJ1-2,TRBV29-1,CSVKLGYGYTF,TGCAGCGTCAAACTGGGGTATGGCTACACCTTC
-,TRBD1,TRBJ1-5,TRBV2,CASSDRGTYQPQHF,TGTGCCAGCAGTGACAGGGGGACATATCAGCCCCAGCATTTT
-,TRBD1,TRBJ2-5,TRBV27,CAAGQGFGETQYF,TGTGCCGCGGGACAGGGTTTTGGAGAGACCCAGTACTTC